The clone carrying this T cell receptor (beta chain) occurred many times. Its antigen remains unidentified. Germline CDR1 reads KGHSH; CDR2 reads LQKENI. This CDR3 has 16 amino acids. Trimming left V 4 bases short and J 6 bases short, with 20 bases between. The sample originates from a study of T-cell reconstitution after alpha-beta-depleted transplantation in children. Overall study findings and caveats: Expanded graft clones numbering several hundred reportedly gave rise to alpha-beta T cells about two months after transplant. T-cell numbers and diversity one year post-transplant derived largely from freshly generated T cells. Recipient T cells and thymic progenitors that survived gave rise to the high TCRbeta diversity observed at day 60 in some patients.

This sample's TCRbeta library carried unique molecular identifier barcodes. From the PCR reads, TCRdb called clonotypes with MiXCR, one entry per CDR3 protein. In the table there are 250,000 to 300,000 distinct CDR3 sequences, roughly 7.8% of which are singletons. This clonotype was obtained from a female patient aged 2-9 years who had a stem cell transplant for Fanconi anemia, so the T cells may come from the graft donor. Sample: peripheral blood, taken 360 days after TCRalphabeta/CD19-depleted stem cell transplant. The rearrangement links TRBV18 to TRBJ2-3; D gene ambiguous. DNA of the CDR3: TGTGCCAGCTCACAAACCGCCGCTCAATTGGGGGATACGCAGTATTTT. Its translation: CASSQTAAQLGDTQYF.